The next 20 T cell receptor beta chains were all read from a single sample in a study of cytomegalovirus exposure and HLA in healthy donors. PCR involved 60 Vbeta and 13 Jbeta primers. Generated by immunoSEQ multiplex PCR, the TCRdb table keeps only in-frame clones and is missing some. The sample yields roughly 130,000 clones, approximately 81% seen once. Sequenced sample: PBMCs. Receptors were obtained from a young man in good health and CMV-seronegative.

The chain carries TRBV7-9 and TRBJ2-6, with D possibly matching TRBD1 (6 bases). V dropped 5 bases and J dropped 1 base, with 18 bases sitting between them. Per germline, CDR1 SEHNR and CDR2 FQNEAQ (reference sequence). The CDR3 is 18 amino acids. CDR3 DNA: TGTGCCAGCAGCGCACCATCCGGGACATCTTCTGGGGCCAACGTCCTGACTTTC. Translating it yields CASSAPSGTSSGANVLTF.

The chain has TRBV5-1 and TRBJ2-1; TRBD1 might be the D (6 bases). V was clipped by 9 bases and J by 9 bases, with 13 bases between them. This CDR3 is built from 11 residues. Germline loops: CDR1 SGHRS, CDR2 YFSETQ. The CDR3 bases are TGCGCCACGGGACATACTTCTGAGCAGTTCTTC. Its translation is CATGHTSEQFF.

The chain recombines TRBV18 with TRBJ2-1; 9 bases are a match to TRBD1. This CDR3 region has 16 residues. Germline CDR1 is KGHSH and CDR2 is LQKENI. The J segment lost 5 bases and the V segment lost 0 bases, leaving 5 bases of the junction unmatched. The CDR3 region has the DNA TGTGCCAGCTCACCACCCAACAGGGGGCTGGACAATGAGCAGTTCTTC. Translated: CASSPPNRGLDNEQFF.

This clone was seen just once. V is TRBV14 and J is TRBJ1-1; D is undetermined. The length of the CDR3 is 14 residues. CDR1 SGHDN and CDR2 FVKESK come from the germline V gene. V was trimmed by 0 bases and J by 0 bases, leaving 5 bases between them. Written as DNA, the CDR3 is TGTGCCAGCAGCCAAGATCTTGTGAACACTGAAGCTTTCTTT. Its protein product is CASSQDLVNTEAFF.

This clone was detected only a few times. The chain couples TRBV4-3 to TRBJ1-2; D not resolved. Trimming removed 0 bases at V and 3 bases at J, with 11 bases between. There are 15 residues in the CDR3. CDR1 and CDR2 (germline): LGHNA, YSLEER. CDR3 nucleotides: TGCGCCAGCAGCCAAGATCCGGAGTCCTACTATGGCTACACCTTC. Translating it yields CASSQDPESYYGYTF.

This CDR3 reads CASSQDQGYEQYF. The CDR3 bases are TGTGCCAGCAGCCAAGATCAGGGCTACGAGCAGTACTTC. J is TRBJ2-7 and V is TRBV14; D is perhaps TRBD1 (5 bases). The CDR3 consists of 13 residues. Trimming shortened V by 0 bases and J by 3 bases, and 6 bases separated the two germline ends. Germline CDR1 and CDR2: SGHDN and FVKESK.

This clone was counted once. This CDR3 is CASSGIQGVNSPLHF. CDR3 DNA: TGTGCCAGCTCAGGGATACAGGGTGTTAATTCACCCCTCCACTTT. The chain uses TRBV18 and TRBJ1-6; weak D call: TRBD1 (6 bases). The ends were cut back, 5 bases at V and 6 bases at J, with 14 bases in the middle. The CDR3 totals 15 residues. Germline lookup yields CDR1 KGHSH and CDR2 LQKENI.

This rearrangement joins TRBV7-2 to TRBJ2-7, with TRBD2 matching over 15 bases. CDR3 length: 17 residues. Germline loops: CDR1 SGHTA, CDR2 FQGNSA. The trim removed 5 bases at V and 7 bases at J, leaving 12 bases unmatched. CDR3 coding DNA: TGTGCCAGCAGCACTGGACTAGCGGGAGGGCCCGGAGGGGAGCAGTACTTC. It encodes CASSTGLAGGPGGEQYF.

V and J are TRBV29-1 and TRBJ2-3, with TRBD2 matching 7 bases. Germline CDR1 and CDR2: SQVTM and ANQGSEA. This CDR3 spans 20 amino acids. J was trimmed by 1 base and V by 1 base; bases with no gene match: 20. Written as DNA, the CDR3 is TGCAGCGTTGAAGTCCCCCACTTTGACGGGAGGAAGTATGGCACAGATACGCAGTATTTT. It yields the protein CSVEVPHFDGRKYGTDTQYF.

This clone was seen more than once but under ten times. The chain carries TRBV6-8 and TRBJ2-7; possibly TRBD1 for D (5 bases). The CDR3 extends over 15 amino acids. In germline, CDR1 is MNHGY, CDR2 SAAAGT. Trimming took off 4 bases at V and 3 bases at J, with 16 bases between the two ends. The CDR3 DNA sequence: TGTGCCAGCAGTTCCCCTCGACAGCAGGACTACGAGCAGTACTTC. Protein sequence: CASSSPRQQDYEQYF.

J is TRBJ2-3 and V is TRBV5-1; 8 nucleotides line up with TRBD1. J lost 6 bases, V lost 0 bases, and 9 bases had no gene match. The CDR3 runs 16 residues. Germline values: CDR1 SGHRS, CDR2 YFSETQ. DNA for the CDR3: TGCGCCAGCAGCTTGGTCGGGCAGGGGGCGACCGATACGCAGTATTTT. This encodes CASSLVGQGATDTQYF.

In this sample, this clone turned up once. V and J are TRBV27 and TRBJ2-3; D gene ambiguous. This CDR3 has 16 amino acids. V gave up 3 bases and J gave up 2 bases, with 15 bases separating them. Germline values: CDR1 MNHEY, CDR2 SMNVEV (reference sequence). Written as DNA, the CDR3 is TGTGCCAGCAGTTTTAGGCTAGTCCCGACCACAGATACGCAGTATTTT. It translates to CASSFRLVPTTDTQYF.

CDR3 region: CSVGRATANYGYTF. As DNA, the CDR3 is TGCAGCGTTGGAAGAGCTACCGCTAACTATGGCTACACCTTC. The chain links TRBV29-1 to TRBJ1-2, with D unclear. Germline loops: CDR1 SQVTM, CDR2 ANQGSEA. CDR3 length: 14 amino acids. With 4 bases removed from V and 0 bases from J, the gap between germline ends came to 12 bases. Together with reference TRBV29-1 and TRBJ1-2, the CDR3 gives the full variable domain: SAVISQKPSRDICQRGTSLTIQCQVDSQVTMMFWYRQQPGQSLTLIATANQGSEATYESGFVIDKFPISRPNLTFSTLTVSNMSPEDSSIYLCSVGRATANYGYTFGSGTRLTVV.

The V call is TRBV6-1, the J call TRBJ1-2; maybe TRBD1 (5 bases). V was clipped by 6 bases and J by 2 bases, with 13 bases between them. The V gene's germline CDR1 is MNHNS and CDR2 SASEGT. The CDR3 spans 14 residues. In DNA form, the CDR3 reads TGTGCCAGCAGAGGGGCAGTTACAAACTATGGCTACACCTTC. Amino acid sequence: CASRGAVTNYGYTF.

CDR3 sequence reads: CASSPRLIQGYGPDTQYF. As DNA, the CDR3 is TGTGCCAGCAGCCCACGCTTGATACAGGGTTATGGGCCGGATACGCAGTATTTT. The V gene is TRBV9, the J gene TRBJ2-3; possible D gene TRBD1, 6 bases. CDR3 length: 18 amino acids. V gave up 4 bases and J gave up 6 bases, with 27 bases separating them. Germline loops: CDR1 SGDLS, CDR2 YYNGEE.

This clone was counted a few times. The J gene is TRBJ2-2, the V gene TRBV10-2, with D perhaps matching TRBD2 (5 bases). CDR1 and CDR2 (germline): WSHSY, SAAADI. This CDR3 comprises 15 residues. Trimming shortened V by 6 bases and J by 2 bases, and 13 bases separated the two germline ends. The CDR3, as DNA: TGCGCCAGCAGAGAACCGGGGATAAACACCGGGGAGCTGTTTTTT. Translation: CASREPGINTGELFF.

This rearrangement joins TRBV6-6 to TRBJ2-3, with 7 bases identical to TRBD2. CDR3 size: 16 residues. V trimming: 4 bases; J trimming: 3 bases; junction bases outside the gene matches: 10. Germline V lookup: CDR1 MNHNY, CDR2 SVGAGI (reference sequence). Written as DNA, the CDR3 is TGTGCCAGCAGTTCCTCCGGACTAGGATGGACAGATACGCAGTATTTT. It yields the protein CASSSSGLGWTDTQYF.

This sequence joins TRBV29-1 and TRBJ1-1; D unresolved. Looked up from germline, CDR1 is SQVTM and CDR2 is ANQGSEA. Trimming stripped 0 bases from V and 11 bases from J, with 13 bases between. There are 12 residues in the CDR3. The CDR3 DNA sequence: TGCAGCGTTGAAGATTCGGGGTTTTGGGCTTTCTTT. Protein: CSVEDSGFWAFF.

The chain is built from TRBV7-2 and TRBJ2-1; D unresolved. The length of the CDR3 is 15 residues. CDR1 and CDR2 from the germline V gene are SGHTA and FQGNSA. Trimming pared 5 bases from V and 5 bases from J, leaving 16 bases between. CDR3 sequence: CASSPEFPPDNEQFF. CDR3 nucleotide sequence: TGTGCCAGCAGCCCGGAGTTTCCCCCCGACAATGAGCAGTTCTTC. The full variable domain, completed using reference TRBV7-2 and TRBJ2-1, is GAGVSQSPSNKVTEKGKDVELRCDPISGHTALYWYRQSLGQGLEFLIYFQGNSAPDKSGLPSDRFSAERTGGSVSTLTIQRTQQEDSAVYLCASSPEFPPDNEQFFGPGTRLTVL.

The CDR3 DNA follows: TGTGCCAGTAGTATAGGGAGGAGGGTCGATCAGCCCCAGCATTTT. Residues: CASSIGRRVDQPQHF. This chain links TRBV19 with TRBJ1-5; D is unresolved. The CDR3 is 15 residues long. V was clipped by 1 base and J by 5 bases, with 12 bases between them. Germline-derived CDR1 and CDR2 are LNHDA and SQIVND (reference sequence).